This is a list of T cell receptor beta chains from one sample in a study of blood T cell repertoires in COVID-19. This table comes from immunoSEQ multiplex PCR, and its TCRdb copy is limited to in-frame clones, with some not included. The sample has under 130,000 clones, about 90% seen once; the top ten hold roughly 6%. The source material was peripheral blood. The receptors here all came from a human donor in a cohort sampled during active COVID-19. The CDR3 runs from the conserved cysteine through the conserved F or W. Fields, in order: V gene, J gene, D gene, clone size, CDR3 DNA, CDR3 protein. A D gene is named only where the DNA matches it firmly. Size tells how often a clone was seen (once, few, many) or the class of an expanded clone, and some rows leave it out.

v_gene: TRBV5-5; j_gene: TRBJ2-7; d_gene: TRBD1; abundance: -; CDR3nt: TGTGCCAGCAGCTTGGCCTGGGACAGGGGCACCTACGAGCAGTACTTC; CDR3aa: CASSLAWDRGTYEQYF
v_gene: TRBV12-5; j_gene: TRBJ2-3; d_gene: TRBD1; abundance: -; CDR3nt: TGTGCTAGTGGTTACAGCATCGGGACAGAAAGCACAGATACGCAGTATTTT; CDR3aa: CASGYSIGTESTDTQYF
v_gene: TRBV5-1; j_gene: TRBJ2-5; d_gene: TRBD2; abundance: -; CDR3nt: TGCGCCAGCAGCTTGGGGGGGACTAACGAAGAGACCCAGTACTTC; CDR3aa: CASSLGGTNEETQYF
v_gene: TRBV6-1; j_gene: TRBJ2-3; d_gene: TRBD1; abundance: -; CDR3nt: TGTGTCAGCAGTGACGACAGGGGGCGGACAGATACGCAGTATTTT; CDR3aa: CVSSDDRGRTDTQYF
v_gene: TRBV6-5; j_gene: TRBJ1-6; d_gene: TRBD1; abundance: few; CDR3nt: TGTGCCAGCAGTTACAGGACAGGGGGTTCACCCCTCCACTTT; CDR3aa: CASSYRTGGSPLHF
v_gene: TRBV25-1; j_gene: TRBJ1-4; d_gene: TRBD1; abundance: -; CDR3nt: TGTGCCAGCAGTGTAGCAGGGGGAGATGAAAAACTGTTTTTT; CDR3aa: CASSVAGGDEKLFF
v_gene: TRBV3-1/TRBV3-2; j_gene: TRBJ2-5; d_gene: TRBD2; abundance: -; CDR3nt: TGTGCCAGCAGCCTAAATAGCGGGGAGACCCAGTACTTC; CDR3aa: CASSLNSGETQYF
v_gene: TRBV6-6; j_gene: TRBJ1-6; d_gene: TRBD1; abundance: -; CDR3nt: TGTGCCAGCAGCCGAGAGGGGACACAGGGGATGGGCGCGGCGCCCCTCCACTTT; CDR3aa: CASSREGTQGMGAAPLHF
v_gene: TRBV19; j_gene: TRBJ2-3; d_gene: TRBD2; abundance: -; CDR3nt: TGTGCCAGTAGTCCTCTTTGGACTAGCGGGAGCACAGATACGCAGTATTTT; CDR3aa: CASSPLWTSGSTDTQYF
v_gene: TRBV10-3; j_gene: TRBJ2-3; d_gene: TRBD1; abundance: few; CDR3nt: TGTGCCATCAGTTCGGGGACAGGGAGCACAGATACGCAGTATTTT; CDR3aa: CAISSGTGSTDTQYF
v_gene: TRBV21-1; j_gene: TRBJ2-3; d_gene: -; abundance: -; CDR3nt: TGTGCCAGCAGCAGGAGAGATACGCAGTATTTT; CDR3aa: CASSRRDTQYF
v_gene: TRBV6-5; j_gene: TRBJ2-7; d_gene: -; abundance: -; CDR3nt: TGTGCCAGCAGTTACTCGAAGGGAGCCTACGAGCAGTACTTC; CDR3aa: CASSYSKGAYEQYF
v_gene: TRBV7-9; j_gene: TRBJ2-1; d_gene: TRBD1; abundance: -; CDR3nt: TGTGCCACTTCGTACCCCGGGACAGGGGGCAGCGAGCAGTTCTTC; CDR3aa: CATSYPGTGGSEQFF
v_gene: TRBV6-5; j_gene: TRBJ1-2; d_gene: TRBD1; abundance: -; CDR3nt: TGTGCCAGCAGCCCAACCTTGGGACAGGACTATGGCTACACCTTC; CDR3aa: CASSPTLGQDYGYTF
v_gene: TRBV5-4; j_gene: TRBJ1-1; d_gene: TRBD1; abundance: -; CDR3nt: TGTGCCAGCAGCCCTCGACAGGGGGCGGGCGCTGAAGCTTTCTTT; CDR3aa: CASSPRQGAGAEAFF
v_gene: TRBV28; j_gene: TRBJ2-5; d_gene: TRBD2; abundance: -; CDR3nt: TGTGCCAGTACTTTAAACGCGGGGGTGAAAGAGACCCAGTACTTC; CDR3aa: CASTLNAGVKETQYF
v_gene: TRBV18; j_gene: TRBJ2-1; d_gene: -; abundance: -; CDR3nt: TGTGCCAGCTCGTCATCAGGGGTTCAGAATGATGAGCAGTTCTTC; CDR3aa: CASSSSGVQNDEQFF
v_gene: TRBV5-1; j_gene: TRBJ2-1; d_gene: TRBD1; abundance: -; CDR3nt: TGCGCCAGCAGCTCGCTCCGGACAGGGCCTTACAATGAGCAGTTCTTC; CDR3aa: CASSSLRTGPYNEQFF
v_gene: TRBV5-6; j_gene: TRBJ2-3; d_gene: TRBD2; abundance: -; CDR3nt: TGTGCCAGCAGCGTCCTAGCGGGTAAAAAAGATACGCAGTATTTT; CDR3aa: CASSVLAGKKDTQYF
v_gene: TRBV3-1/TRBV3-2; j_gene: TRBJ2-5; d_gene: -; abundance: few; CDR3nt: TGTGCCAGCAGCCCTTCAGCGGCGTACCAAGAGACCCAGTACTTC; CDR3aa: CASSPSAAYQETQYF
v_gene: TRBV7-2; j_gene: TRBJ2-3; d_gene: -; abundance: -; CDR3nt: TGTGCCAGCAGCTTACAGTACTACCAGACCACAGATACGCAGTATTTT; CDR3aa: CASSLQYYQTTDTQYF
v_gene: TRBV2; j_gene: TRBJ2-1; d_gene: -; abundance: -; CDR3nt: TGTGCCAGCAATACCAACAGTTACAATGAGCAGTTCTTC; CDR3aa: CASNTNSYNEQFF
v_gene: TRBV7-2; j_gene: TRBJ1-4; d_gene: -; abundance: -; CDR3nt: TGTGCCAGCAGCATCGGGGCTAATGAAAAACTGTTTTTT; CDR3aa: CASSIGANEKLFF